Shown below are 20 T cell receptor beta chains from a single sample sequenced in a study of sequential checkpoint blockade in melanoma. Regarding treatment: randomized to nivolumab then ipilimumab (arm A) or the reverse (arm B). Repertoires were generated with immunoSEQ multiplex PCR, while TCRdb's copy carries only in-frame clones and drops some. This sample has around 3,700 clones, with 57% found just once. Sequenced here: CD8+ T cells sorted from blood (inferred from file names), sampled from a patient given nivolumab and ipilimumab in sequence. These receptors were taken from a human patient with melanoma. Some clones in this sample may be carry-over from other donors' samples.

V is TRBV11-2 and J is TRBJ2-2, with D unresolved. The CDR3 loop spans 12 amino acids. Germline CDR1 reads SGHAT; CDR2 reads FQNNGV. V was shortened by 5 bases and J by 4 bases, with 5 bases between the two germline ends. The CDR3 DNA reads TGTGCCAGCAGCCTCCGCACCGGGGAGCTGTTTTTT. Translation gives CASSLRTGELFF.

This sequence joins TRBV19 and TRBJ2-7; D may be TRBD1 (6 bases). The CDR3 contains 14 residues. The V end lost 6 bases, the J end lost 0 bases, and 12 bases lay between the germline ends. Germline V gene data show CDR1 as LNHDA and CDR2 as SQIVND (reference sequence). The CDR3 sequence is CASSYRALSYEQYF. The CDR3 DNA follows: TGTGCCAGTAGCTACAGGGCCCTCTCCTACGAGCAGTACTTC.

CDR3 nucleotides: TGTGCCAGCAGCTCGGGACAGTACTACGAGCAGTACTTC. It encodes CASSSGQYYEQYF. J is TRBJ2-7 and V is TRBV5-6; TRBD1 matches at 7 bases. CDR3 size: 13 residues. Unmatched junction bases numbered 3, after V lost 3 bases and J lost 3 bases. Germline-derived CDR1 and CDR2 are SGHDT and YYEEEE.

This chain links TRBV18 with TRBJ2-3; TRBD2 agrees at 13 bases. This CDR3 has 16 residues. CDR1 and CDR2 from the germline V gene are KGHSH and LQKENI. With V trimmed by 5 bases and J by 3 bases, 5 bases remained unmatched. The CDR3 DNA reads as TGTGCCAGCTCATCATGGACTAGCGGGGGAACAGATACGCAGTATTTT. It codes for CASSSWTSGGTDTQYF.

The V and J genes are TRBV25-1 and TRBJ1-1; possibly TRBD1 for D (5 bases). Trimming shortened V by 6 bases and J by 6 bases, and 14 bases separated the two germline ends. The germline V gene encodes CDR1 MGHDK and CDR2 SYGVNS. The CDR3 has 13 amino acids. CDR3 in DNA: TGTGCCAGCAGCCGCTCGGGGGAAGCTGAAGCTTTCTTT. Translated: CASSRSGEAEAFF.

The chain has TRBV4-3 and TRBJ2-7, with 7 nucleotides matching TRBD2. With 0 bases clipped from V and 0 bases from J, the junction kept 5 bases outside the gene matches. CDR3 length equals 16 residues. CDR1 is LGHNA and CDR2 is YSLEER in the germline V gene. CDR3 sequence (DNA): TGCGCCAGCAGCCAAGATGGAGCGGGGCCCTCCTACGAGCAGTACTTC. This codes for CASSQDGAGPSYEQYF.

This clone was picked up a small number of times. The J gene is TRBJ2-7, the V gene TRBV7-3, with TRBD1 matching over 8 bases. The CDR3 spans 15 residues. V trimming: 5 bases; J trimming: 5 bases; junction bases outside the gene matches: 11. In germline, CDR1 is SGHTA, CDR2 FQGTGA. CDR3: CASSTMGTGGDEQYF. The CDR3 DNA follows: TGTGCCAGCAGCACAATGGGGACAGGAGGTGACGAGCAGTACTTC.

The chain joins TRBV14 to TRBJ1-2; D gene ambiguous. Per the germline V gene, CDR1 is SGHDN and CDR2 is FVKESK. The CDR3 has 13 residues. Trimming stripped 4 bases from V and 8 bases from J, with 14 bases between. CDR3 residues: CASSPWGEEGYTF. The CDR3 DNA reads as TGTGCCAGCAGCCCTTGGGGAGAGGAGGGCTACACCTTC. Using reference TRBV14 and TRBJ1-2 for the parts outside the CDR3, the full variable domain is EAGVTQFPSHSVIEKGQTVTLRCDPISGHDNLYWYRRVMGKEIKFLLHFVKESKQDESGMPNNRFLAERTGGTYSTLKVQPAELEDSGVYFCASSPWGEEGYTFGSGTRLTVV.

The CDR3 sequence: CASSYRSGGTEAFF. For the CDR3, the DNA is TGTGCCAGCAGTTACAGGTCAGGGGGCACTGAAGCTTTCTTT. V and J are TRBV6-5 and TRBJ1-1; 7 nucleotides align to TRBD1. V gave up 2 bases and J gave up 4 bases; unmatched junction bases: 4. This CDR3 is 14 amino acids long. Germline lookup yields CDR1 MNHEY and CDR2 SVGAGI.

This clone was counted a few times. This sequence joins TRBV11-2 and TRBJ2-1; TRBD2 matches at 15 bases. V lost 4 bases, J lost 7 bases, and 2 bases stayed unmatched. Germline V gene data show CDR1 as SGHAT and CDR2 as FQNNGV. The CDR3 has 15 amino acids. In DNA form, the CDR3 reads TGTGCCAGCAGCTCTGGACTAGCGGGGGGGAATGAGCAGTTCTTC. This gives the protein CASSSGLAGGNEQFF.

The chain uses TRBV29-1 and TRBJ2-3; 8 bases align to TRBD2. Trimming cost V 3 bases and J 1 base; bases outside gene matches: 6. This CDR3 contains 15 residues. Germline CDR1 is SQVTM and CDR2 is ANQGSEA. CDR3 in amino acids: CSVDSGGFGTDTQYF. The CDR3 DNA reads as TGCAGCGTTGATTCGGGGGGGTTTGGCACAGATACGCAGTATTTT.

The rearrangement links TRBV4-2 to TRBJ2-6; TRBD2 is a possible D gene (5 bases). This CDR3 region has 20 residues. V lost 4 bases to trimming and J lost 2 bases, with 24 bases between them. The V gene's germline CDR1 is LGHNA and CDR2 YNFKEQ. The CDR3 here is CASSPRPLAFVSTGANVLTF. As DNA, the CDR3 is TGTGCCAGCAGCCCCCGGCCTCTAGCCTTTGTTTCTACTGGGGCCAACGTCCTGACTTTC.

The chain combines TRBV7-8 with TRBJ2-5, with 9 bases aligning to TRBD2. The end of the DNA fits TRBJ2-7 better, so the J call may be wrong. Per germline, CDR1 SGHVS and CDR2 FQNEAQ. The CDR3 extends over 14 amino acids. This CDR3 reads CASSILAGVDEQYF. The CDR3 DNA is TGTGCCAGCAGCATATTAGCGGGGGTGGACGAGCAGTACTTC.

This clone was seen more than once but under ten times. This rearrangement joins TRBV27 to TRBJ1-6; TRBD1 is a possible D gene (6 bases). Between the trimmed V and J ends, which lost 3 bases and 6 bases, there was a span of 15 bases. The CDR3 loop spans 16 amino acids. Germline V gene sequence: CDR1 MNHEY, CDR2 SMNVEV (reference sequence). CDR3 in DNA: TGTGCCAGCAGTTTGTGTCAGGGGTTGTGTAATTCACCCCTCCACTTT. This translates into CASSLCQGLCNSPLHF.

This clone was seen only once. At the DNA level, this CDR3 is encoded by other sequences in the same sample as well. This chain links TRBV4-1 with TRBJ1-1; D is ambiguous. V was trimmed by 2 bases and J by 5 bases, leaving 9 bases between them. The CDR3 runs 13 residues. Germline CDR1 and CDR2: MGHRA and YSYEKL. The CDR3 DNA is TGCGCCAGCAGCCAACGGGAGGTAACTGAAGCTTTCTTT. As protein: CASSQREVTEAFF.

This clone has a handful of counts. This chain connects TRBV7-9 to TRBJ2-3; 8 positions match TRBD2. Looked up from germline, CDR1 is SEHNR and CDR2 is FQNEAQ (reference sequence). This CDR3 comprises 13 residues. The junction had 4 bases not matched to a gene; V was cut back by 8 bases and J by 3 bases. The CDR3 sequence is CASVQRGTDTQYF. Here the CDR3 DNA reads TGTGCCAGCGTGCAGCGGGGGACAGATACGCAGTATTTT.

The CDR3 DNA reads TGTGCCAGCAGCCAAGGGACTAGCGGGGGGGAGCACACAGATACGCAGTATTTT. This gives the protein CASSQGTSGGEHTDTQYF. The chain uses TRBV4-2 and TRBJ2-3; 15 bases agree with TRBD2. V was pared by 1 base and J by 2 bases, with 4 bases of the junction left unmatched. Germline V gives CDR1 LGHNA, CDR2 YNFKEQ. The CDR3 sequence is 18 residues long.

With respect to this clone: At one of its ends the junction is not consistent with the germline gene, which may arise from a read error. The chain couples TRBV6-5 to TRBJ2-7, with D tentatively TRBD2 (6 bases). This CDR3 is built from 12 residues. The germline V gene encodes CDR1 MNHEY and CDR2 SVGAGI. In nucleotides, the CDR3 is TGTGCCAGCACCTCACGGGGCGGGGAGCAGCACTTC. This translates into CASTSRGGEQHF.

This clone rates as large. The J gene is TRBJ1-1, the V gene TRBV5-6; TRBD1 matches at 11 bases. The CDR3 contains 16 residues. Looked up from germline, CDR1 is SGHDT and CDR2 is YYEEEE. V was pared by 1 base and J by 5 bases, with 7 bases of the junction left unmatched. The CDR3 region is CASSLYGTGGRTEAFF. CDR3 sequence (DNA): TGTGCCAGCAGCTTGTACGGGACAGGGGGTCGAACTGAAGCTTTCTTT.

This clone was observed a handful of times. The chain recombines TRBV7-6 with TRBJ2-1; tentatively, D is TRBD1 (6 bases). Deletions cut 5 bases from V and 4 bases from J, with 18 bases between. There are 16 residues in the CDR3. From germline, CDR1 is SGHVS and CDR2 FNYEAQ. CDR3 loop: CASSPGPGHRYNEQFF. In DNA form, the CDR3 reads TGTGCCAGCAGCCCGGGACCGGGACACCGTTACAATGAGCAGTTCTTC.